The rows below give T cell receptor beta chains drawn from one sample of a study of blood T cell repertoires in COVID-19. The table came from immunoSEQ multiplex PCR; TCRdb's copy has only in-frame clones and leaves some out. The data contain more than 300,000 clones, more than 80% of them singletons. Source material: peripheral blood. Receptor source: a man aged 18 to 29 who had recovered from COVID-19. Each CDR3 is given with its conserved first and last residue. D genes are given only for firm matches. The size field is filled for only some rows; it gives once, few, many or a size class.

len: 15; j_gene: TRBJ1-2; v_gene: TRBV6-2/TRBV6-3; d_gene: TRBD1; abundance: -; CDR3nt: TGTGCCAGCAGTTACCCGGGACAGGGCAACTATGGCTACACCTTC; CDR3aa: CASSYPGQGNYGYTF
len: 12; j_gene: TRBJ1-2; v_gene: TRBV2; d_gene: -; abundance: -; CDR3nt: TGTGCCAGCGCTGGGGGGATCTATGGCTACACCTTC; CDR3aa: CASAGGIYGYTF
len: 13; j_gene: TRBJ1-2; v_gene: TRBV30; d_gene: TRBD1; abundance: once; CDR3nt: TGTGCCTGGAGTAGGGACAGCCCCTATGGCTACACCTTC; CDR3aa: CAWSRDSPYGYTF
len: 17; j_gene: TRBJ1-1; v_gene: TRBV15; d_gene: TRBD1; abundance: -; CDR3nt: TGTGCCACCAGCAGACATTTCGGACAGGGGGGGAACACTGAAGCTTTCTTT; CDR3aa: CATSRHFGQGGNTEAFF
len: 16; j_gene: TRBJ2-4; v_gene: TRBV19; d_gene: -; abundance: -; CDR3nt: TGTGCCAGTAGTATCCCCTCTCGAACAGGATGGGACATTCAGTACTTC; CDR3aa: CASSIPSRTGWDIQYF
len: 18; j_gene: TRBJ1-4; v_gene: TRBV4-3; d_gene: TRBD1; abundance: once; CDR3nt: TGCGCCAGCAGCCAAGATTGGGACAGCGGAGGTGGAGGTGAAAAACTGTTTTTT; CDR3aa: CASSQDWDSGGGGEKLFF
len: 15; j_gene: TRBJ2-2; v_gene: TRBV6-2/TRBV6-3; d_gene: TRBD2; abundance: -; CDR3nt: TGTGCCAGCAGTTACGGCGGGAGAGGCACCGGGGAGCTGTTTTTT; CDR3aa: CASSYGGRGTGELFF
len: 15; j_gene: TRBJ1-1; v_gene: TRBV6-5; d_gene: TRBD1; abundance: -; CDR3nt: TGTGCCAGCGCTCCCGGGACAGGGATGAACACTGAAGCTTTCTTT; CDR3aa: CASAPGTGMNTEAFF
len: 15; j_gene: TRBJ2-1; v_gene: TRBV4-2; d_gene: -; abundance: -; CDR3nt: TGTGCCAGCAGCCAAGATCTGAAGCGGAGTGGTGAGCAGTTCTTC; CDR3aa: CASSQDLKRSGEQFF
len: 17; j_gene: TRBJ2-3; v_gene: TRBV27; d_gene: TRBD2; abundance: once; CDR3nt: TGTGCCAGCAGTTCGACCGCACGGGGGGGGCCCGTGGATACGCAGTATTTT; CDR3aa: CASSSTARGGPVDTQYF
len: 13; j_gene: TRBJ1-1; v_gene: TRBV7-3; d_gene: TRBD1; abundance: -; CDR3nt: TGTGCCAGCAGCTTGACAGGGGGAACTGAAGCTTTCTTT; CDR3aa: CASSLTGGTEAFF
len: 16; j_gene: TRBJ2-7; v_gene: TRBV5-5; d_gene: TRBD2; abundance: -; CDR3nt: TGTGCCAGCAGGCCGGGGGGTAGCGGGCGCTCCTACGAGCAGTACTTC; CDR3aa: CASRPGGSGRSYEQYF
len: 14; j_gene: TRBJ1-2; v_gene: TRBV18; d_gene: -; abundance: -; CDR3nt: TGTGCCAGCTCACCAGGTAGAGTGGACTATGGCTACACCTTC; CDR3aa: CASSPGRVDYGYTF
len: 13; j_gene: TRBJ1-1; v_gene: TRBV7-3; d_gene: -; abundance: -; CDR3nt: TGTGCCAGCAGCTGGGCAATGAACACTGAAGCTTTCTTT; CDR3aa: CASSWAMNTEAFF
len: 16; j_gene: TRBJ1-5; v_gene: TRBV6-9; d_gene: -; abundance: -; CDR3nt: TGTGCCAGCAGTTATCAGGCAAGCATGGGCAATCAGCCCCAGCATTTT; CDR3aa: CASSYQASMGNQPQHF
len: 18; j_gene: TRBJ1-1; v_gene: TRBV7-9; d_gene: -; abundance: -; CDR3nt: TGTGCCAGCAGCTTGGGGGCAGGGCGATTCTTGATGAACACTGAAGCTTTCTTT; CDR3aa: CASSLGAGRFLMNTEAFF
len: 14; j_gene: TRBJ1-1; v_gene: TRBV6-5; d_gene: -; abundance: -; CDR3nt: TGTGCCAGCAGTTTCCAACTTGAGAACACTGAAGCTTTCTTT; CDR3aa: CASSFQLENTEAFF
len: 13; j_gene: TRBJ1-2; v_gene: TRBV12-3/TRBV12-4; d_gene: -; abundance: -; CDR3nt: TGTGCCAGCAGTCCACCGGGGAGATATGGCTACACCTTC; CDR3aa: CASSPPGRYGYTF
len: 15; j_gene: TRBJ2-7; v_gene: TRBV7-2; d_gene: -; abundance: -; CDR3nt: TGTGCCAGCAGCTTTCGGGGAGGGGGAGCCTACGAGCAGTACTTC; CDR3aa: CASSFRGGGAYEQYF
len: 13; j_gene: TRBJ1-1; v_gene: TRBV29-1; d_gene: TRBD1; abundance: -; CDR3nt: TGCAGCGTTGAGACAGGGGGAATCCCTGAAGCTTTCTTT; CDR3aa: CSVETGGIPEAFF
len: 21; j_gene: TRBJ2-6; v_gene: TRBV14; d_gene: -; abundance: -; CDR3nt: TGTGCCAGCAGCCCACCCCCCTACCGGACAAGTTCGCTCTCTGGGGCCAACGTCCTGACTTTC; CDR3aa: CASSPPPYRTSSLSGANVLTF
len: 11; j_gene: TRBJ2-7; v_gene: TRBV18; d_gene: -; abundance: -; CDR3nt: TGTGCCAGCTCAGGAGCCGACGAGCAGTACTTC; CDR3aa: CASSGADEQYF
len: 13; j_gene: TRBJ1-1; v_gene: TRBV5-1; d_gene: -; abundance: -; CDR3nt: TGCGCCAGCAGCTTGGATCGGAACACTGAAGCTTTCTTT; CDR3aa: CASSLDRNTEAFF
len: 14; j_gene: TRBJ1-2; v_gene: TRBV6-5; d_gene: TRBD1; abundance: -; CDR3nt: TGTGCCAGCAGGCCCGGACAGGGACCCTATGGCTACACCTTC; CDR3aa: CASRPGQGPYGYTF
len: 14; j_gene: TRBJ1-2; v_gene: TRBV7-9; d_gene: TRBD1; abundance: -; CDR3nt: TGTGCCAGCAGCTTGGGACAGGGGAGTTTTGGCTACACCTTC; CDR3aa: CASSLGQGSFGYTF
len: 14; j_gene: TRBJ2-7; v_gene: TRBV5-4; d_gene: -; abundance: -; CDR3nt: TGTGCCAGCAGCTTGGTGGGAGGGGGATACGAGCAGTACTTC; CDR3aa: CASSLVGGGYEQYF
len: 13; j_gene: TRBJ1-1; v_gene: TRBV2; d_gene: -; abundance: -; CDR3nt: TGTGCCAGCAAGGAGGACAGACACACTGAAGCTTTCTTT; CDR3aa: CASKEDRHTEAFF